Listed here is a single T cell receptor beta chain. The target antigen is unknown. One end of the junction varies from germline; a read error may be responsible. This sample was included in a study of shared clonotypes between healthy human individuals. Study-level points and caveats: The study sampled only blood, and tissue repertoires likely differ.

In the original workflow: ImmunoSEQ only sent back junction sequences with no quality scores, so filtering was done differently. Assay used: immunoSEQ multiplex PCR; TCRdb lists only in-frame clones, some missing. The DNA gave D and trimming, while V, J and clone size come from that table. Altogether some 2.3 million clones are present, roughly 93% being singletons, with the ten largest covering about 0.41%. Germline CDR1 is DFQATT and CDR2 is SNEGSKA (reference sequence). The CDR3 runs 11 residues. Splitting the CD4+ cells yielded a CD45RA+ naive subset and a CD45RA-negative memory subset. The TCR originated in a man aged 18 to 30 in good health. Some clones in this sample may be carry-over from other donors' samples. The rearrangement joins TRBV20-1 to TRBJ2-7; 12 nucleotides match TRBD2. Sequenced: naive CD4+ T cells from PBMCs. The subset was: CD45RA+ positively selected. The CDR3 DNA is TGCAGTGCTAGAGGGGGACTAGCGGGCGACTTC. Translated: CSARGGLAGDF.